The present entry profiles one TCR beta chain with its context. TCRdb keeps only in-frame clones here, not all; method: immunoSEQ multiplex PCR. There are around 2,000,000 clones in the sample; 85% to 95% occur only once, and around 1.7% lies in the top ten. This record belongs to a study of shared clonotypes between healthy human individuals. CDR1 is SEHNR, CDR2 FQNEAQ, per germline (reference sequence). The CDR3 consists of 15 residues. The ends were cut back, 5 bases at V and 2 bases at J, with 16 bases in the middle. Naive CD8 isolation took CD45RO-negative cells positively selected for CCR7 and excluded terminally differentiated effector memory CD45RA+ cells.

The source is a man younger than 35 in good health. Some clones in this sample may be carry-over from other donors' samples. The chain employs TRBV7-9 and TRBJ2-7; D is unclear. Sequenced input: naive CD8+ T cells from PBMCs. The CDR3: CASSLSLGRAYEQYF. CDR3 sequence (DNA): TGTGCCAGCAGCCTGTCCCTGGGTAGGGCCTACGAGCAGTACTTC.